This note documents a single T cell receptor (beta chain) sequence. This sample was included in a study of blood T cell repertoires in COVID-19. Study-level information: Some COVID-19 samples were acute and others convalescent; all came from the United States, Italy and Spain. Nucleic acid was either cDNA or gDNA, and it came from T cells, B-cell-depleted T cells, or PBMCs.

Authors' processing steps: Counts of nucleated cells, estimated from reference gene primer amplification, were obtained. TCRdb's table, derived via immunoSEQ multiplex PCR, lists solely in-frame clones and lacks some. V and J calls and clone size are copied from that table; D and trimming were computed from the DNA. Here the sample spans about 110,000 clones, 88% being singletons. J lost 7 bases, V lost 1 base, and 7 bases had no gene match. Germline V gene lookup returns CDR1 SGHVS and CDR2 FNYEAQ. The CDR3 totals 16 residues. The clonotype originates from a woman in her forties or fifties with acute or convalescent COVID-19. Material for sequencing was peripheral blood. V usage is TRBV7-6 and J usage is TRBJ2-3; 11 nucleotides align to TRBD2. The CDR3 DNA follows: TGTGCCAGCAGCTTAGTTATAGCGGGAGGGCCGAATACGCAGTATTTT. Protein product: CASSLVIAGGPNTQYF.